This T cell receptor (beta chain) was captured in a study of Graves' ophthalmopathy and Graves' hyperthyroidism. Study overall: Ahead of any treatment, peripheral blood was obtained at the initial diagnosis.

TCR beta CDR3 regions were amplified from RNA transcripts. An opening RT-PCR round employed HTBI primers and preceded a second-round multiplex PCR. Each CDR3 protein gets one entry after TCRdb re-called the multiplex PCR reads with MiXCR. The sample has roughly 410,000 distinct CDR3 sequences, 15% seen once. This clonotype was observed a handful of times. CDR3 length: 15 amino acids. Trimming left V 0 bases short and J 4 bases short, with 12 bases between. Germline values: CDR1 MGHRA, CDR2 YSYEKL. Recruitment covered hyperthyroidism patients aged 18 to 65 whose new diagnosis was of under 2 months' duration. Patients with other autoimmune diseases, uncontrolled infections, pregnancy or lactation were excluded.

This receptor was identified in a woman between 18 and 30 years old with stable Graves' hyperthyroidism. The V gene is TRBV4-1, the J gene TRBJ1-1; D perhaps matches TRBD1 (6 bases). What was sequenced was peripheral blood. CDR3 coding DNA: TGCGCCAGCAGCCAAGAGGGGGGGGGCGGCACTGAAGCTTTCTTT. Protein product: CASSQEGGGGTEAFF.